The 20 T cell receptor beta chains in this list originate from one sample, sequenced in a study of T cells in Graves' hyperthyroidism and ophthalmopathy. It was RNA transcripts that yielded the amplified TCR beta CDR3 regions. HTBI primers were employed in a first-round RT-PCR of the TCR CDR3. TCRdb reprocessed the multiplex PCR reads via MiXCR and lists one record per CDR3 protein. The data hold around 690,000 distinct CDR3 sequences, with approximately 15% observed a single time. Specimen: blood. The receptors here all came from a man between 50 and 59 years old with Graves' hyperthyroidism.

Worth noting for this clonotype: Compared with germline, one end of the junction differs, possibly owing to a read error. The chain is built from TRBV27 and TRBJ1-2; D is undetermined. Germline V gene lookup returns CDR1 MNHEY and CDR2 SMNVEV (reference sequence). The CDR3 consists of 13 residues. The CDR3 region is CASRGSIRYGYTF. The CDR3, as DNA: TGTGCGAGCAGAGGGAGTATACGGTATGGCTACACCTTC.

This clonotype was seen only a few times. The chain links TRBV5-1 to TRBJ1-3, with D possibly matching TRBD1 (5 bases). This CDR3 region has 15 residues. Deletions cut 4 bases from V and 1 base from J, with 12 bases between. Germline CDR1 is SGHRS and CDR2 is YFSETQ. DNA for the CDR3: TGCGCCAGCAGCGGGGGTAGCAGATCTGGAAACACCATATATTTT. Amino acid sequence: CASSGGSRSGNTIYF.

This clonotype was found a few times. A much larger clone is a single base away; this may be a read error. The chain uses TRBV2 and TRBJ2-1; maybe TRBD1 (6 bases). CDR1 SNHLY and CDR2 FYNNEI come from the germline V gene. The CDR3 contains 14 residues. The CDR3: CVSRTAGSYNEQFF. CDR3 DNA: TGTGTCAGCAGGACAGCTGGCTCCTACAATGAGCAGTTCTTC.

The gene calls are TRBV5-1 and TRBJ2-1; possible D gene TRBD1, 5 bases. The V gene's germline CDR1 is SGHRS and CDR2 YFSETQ. The CDR3 runs 15 residues. V was shortened by 1 base and J by 5 bases, with 13 bases between the two germline ends. The DNA for the CDR3 is TGCGCCAGCAGCTTGTATAGCATAGGGGACAATGAGCAGTTCTTC. It translates to CASSLYSIGDNEQFF.

This clonotype turned up a few times. The V and J genes are TRBV25-1 and TRBJ1-6, with TRBD1 identical over 7 bases. This CDR3 spans 20 amino acids. Germline V gives CDR1 MGHDK, CDR2 SYGVNS. J lost 0 bases, V lost 6 bases, and 17 bases had no gene match. The CDR3 spells CASSPISGTEKSSYNSPLHF. DNA of the CDR3: TGTGCCAGCAGCCCAATCTCCGGGACAGAAAAAAGCTCCTATAATTCACCCCTCCACTTT.

In its sample, this clonotype was seen many times. The CDR3 DNA follows: TGTGCCAGCAGCTTCGGGACAGGCTCCACAGATACGCAGTATTTT. Amino acid sequence: CASSFGTGSTDTQYF. The V call is TRBV5-8, the J call TRBJ2-3; 8 nucleotides align to TRBD1. V trimming: 2 bases; J trimming: 2 bases; junction bases outside the gene matches: 4. CDR1 and CDR2 from the germline V gene are SGHTS and YDEGEE. The CDR3 totals 15 residues.

Turning to this clonotype: No conserved phenylalanine or tryptophan is present at the end of the CDR3, so a read error is the likely explanation. The genes are TRBV30 and TRBJ1-5; D gene unclear. The germline CDR1 and CDR2 sequences are GTSNPN and SVGIG (reference sequence). The length of the CDR3 is 14 residues. The CDR3 DNA reads TGTGCCTGGAGTGTACGAGTTAGCAATCATCCCCAGCATTCT. Encoded protein: CAWSVRVSNHPQHS.

The table lists this clonotype with many counts. The V and J genes are TRBV6-1 and TRBJ2-5, with a possible D match to TRBD1 (5 bases). Germline loops: CDR1 MNHNS, CDR2 SASEGT. V lost 5 bases to trimming and J lost 0 bases, with 13 bases between them. The length of the CDR3 is 15 residues. The CDR3: CASSPRSGYQETQYF. As DNA, the CDR3 is TGTGCCAGCAGTCCAAGATCAGGGTACCAAGAGACCCAGTACTTC.

This clonotype has at least ten counts. CDR3 DNA: TGTGCCAGCAGCATCCGGGACAGATCTAACTATGGCTACACCTTC. The encoded protein is CASSIRDRSNYGYTF. The gene calls are TRBV7-8 and TRBJ1-2; 7 bases match TRBD1. V lost 5 bases to trimming and J lost 0 bases; unmatched junction nucleotides: 6. The CDR3 is made up of 15 amino acids. CDR1 and CDR2 (germline): SGHVS, FQNEAQ.

This clonotype turned up a few times. The chain is built from TRBV25-1 and TRBJ1-6; D is uncertain. V was clipped by 1 base and J by 7 bases, with 11 bases between them. Germline V gene sequence: CDR1 MGHDK, CDR2 SYGVNS. CDR3 size: 15 residues. The CDR3 coding sequence is TGTGCCAGCAGTGAATGGATAGAACTCAATTCACCCCTCCACTTT. It encodes CASSEWIELNSPLHF. Supplemented by reference TRBV25-1 and TRBJ1-6, the full variable domain reads EADIYQTPRYLVIGTGKKITLECSQTMGHDKMYWYQQDPGMELHLIHYSYGVNSTEKGDLSSESTVSRIRTEHFPLTLESARPSHTSQYLCASSEWIELNSPLHFGNGTRLTVT.

This clonotype was counted between two and nine times. The chain couples TRBV29-1 to TRBJ2-1, with 13 bases fitting TRBD2. With 8 bases clipped from V and 9 bases from J, the junction kept 10 bases outside the gene matches. The CDR3 is 14 residues long. Germline V CDR1 and CDR2: SQVTM, ANQGSEA. CDR3 nucleotides: TGCAGCACTACAGGACTAGCGGGAGTCAGTGAGCAGTTCTTC. Encoded protein: CSTTGLAGVSEQFF.

This clonotype came up many times. The genes are TRBV28 and TRBJ2-7; TRBD2 matches 9 bases. The CDR3 covers 17 residues. In germline, CDR1 is MDHEN, CDR2 SYDVKM. V was pared by 2 bases and J by 0 bases, with 8 bases of the junction left unmatched. The CDR3 bases are TGTGCCAGCAGTTTACCCCGGGCTAGCGGGACCTCCTACGAGCAGTACTTC. Amino acids: CASSLPRASGTSYEQYF.

In its sample, this clonotype was seen many times. The chain employs TRBV2 and TRBJ2-5; D unclear. Trimming left V 8 bases short and J 4 bases short, with 8 bases between. Germline lookup yields CDR1 SNHLY and CDR2 FYNNEI. CDR3 size: 11 residues. CDR3 protein: CASLLGETQYF. The CDR3 DNA sequence: TGTGCCAGCTTGTTGGGAGAGACCCAGTACTTC.

V usage is TRBV4-1 and J usage is TRBJ1-6; no clear D. The CDR3 runs to 13 residues. Germline assignment: CDR1 MGHRA and CDR2 YSYEKL. V was cut by 1 base and J by 8 bases, with 6 bases left in between. CDR3 region: CASSQVPYSPLHF. The CDR3 nucleotides read TGCGCCAGCAGCCAAGTGCCCTATTCACCCCTCCACTTT.

This rearrangement joins TRBV28 to TRBJ2-2; the D gene is possibly TRBD2 (6 bases). The germline V gene has CDR1 MDHEN and CDR2 SYDVKM. This CDR3 has 13 residues. Trimming shortened V by 5 bases and J by 7 bases, and 11 bases separated the two germline ends. CDR3 DNA sequence: TGTGCCAGCAGTCCGGGACTGAGCGGGGAGCTGTTTTTT. This gives the protein CASSPGLSGELFF.

On this clonotype itself: Given a much more abundant clone one base away, this may be a read error. As DNA, the CDR3 is TGTGCCAGCAGTTACCCCACGGAAACCTACGAGCAGTACTTC. Amino acid sequence: CASSYPTETYEQYF. V is TRBV6-5 and J is TRBJ2-7; D call uncertain. CDR1 is MNHEY and CDR2 is SVGAGI in the germline V gene. CDR3 size: 14 residues. V lost 2 bases, J lost 2 bases, and 10 bases lay in between.

This clonotype was seen at least ten times. The chain joins TRBV12-3 or TRBV12-4 to TRBJ1-1; 8 bases map to TRBD1. The CDR3 spans 16 residues. V dropped 6 bases and J dropped 5; count of bases not matched to a gene: 14. As DNA, the CDR3 is TGTGCCAGCAGCCAAGACTTGACAGGGGAGGGGACTGAAGCTTTCTTT. This codes for CASSQDLTGEGTEAFF.

The chain joins TRBV24-1 to TRBJ2-3; 10 nucleotides agree with TRBD1. With 5 bases clipped from V and 2 bases from J, the junction kept 9 bases outside the gene matches. The CDR3 consists of 17 residues. CDR1 is KGHDR, CDR2 SFDVKD, per germline. For the CDR3, the DNA is TGTGCCACCAGTGCCCTTGCCGGGACAGGGGACACAGATACGCAGTATTTT. Its translation: CATSALAGTGDTDTQYF.

This chain connects TRBV19 to TRBJ2-1; 7 nucleotides line up with TRBD1. V lost 5 bases and J lost 4; bases outside the gene matches: 11. CDR1 LNHDA and CDR2 SQIVND come from the germline V gene (reference sequence). The CDR3 has 16 amino acids. The CDR3 protein is CASSLFNEGAYNEQFF. The CDR3 DNA reads as TGTGCCAGTAGTCTATTTAATGAGGGGGCGTACAATGAGCAGTTCTTC.

The gene calls are TRBV12-3 or TRBV12-4 and TRBJ1-2; the match to TRBD1 covers 10 bases. V lost 7 bases and J lost 4; bases outside the gene matches: 12. The CDR3 runs to 16 residues. The CDR3 DNA is TGTGCCAGCACCAGATCCGACAGGGGGCCTGGCTATGGCTACACCTTC. Translation gives CASTRSDRGPGYGYTF.